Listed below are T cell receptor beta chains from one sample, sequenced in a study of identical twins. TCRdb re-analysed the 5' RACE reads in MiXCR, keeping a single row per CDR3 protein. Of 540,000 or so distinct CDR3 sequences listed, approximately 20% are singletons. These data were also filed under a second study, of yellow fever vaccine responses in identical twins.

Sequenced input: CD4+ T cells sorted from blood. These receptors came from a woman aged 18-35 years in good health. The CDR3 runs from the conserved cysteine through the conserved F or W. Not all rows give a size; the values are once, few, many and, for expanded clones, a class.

cdr3_aa: CATRPGKGAEAFF; j_call: TRBJ1-1; v_call: TRBV15; clone_size: few
cdr3_aa: CASSLGNQNTGELFF; j_call: TRBJ2-2; v_call: TRBV5-1; clone_size: NA
cdr3_aa: CASRGDRDFLTQYF; j_call: TRBJ2-5; v_call: TRBV28; clone_size: NA
cdr3_aa: CATSDLRNIQYF; j_call: TRBJ2-4; v_call: TRBV24-1; clone_size: NA
cdr3_aa: CASTSGSGNYGYTF; j_call: TRBJ1-2; v_call: TRBV12-3/TRBV12-4; clone_size: NA
cdr3_aa: CASSWGGRSSTDTQYF; j_call: TRBJ2-3; v_call: TRBV5-1; clone_size: few
cdr3_aa: CASSYVLRTRGNNEQFF; j_call: TRBJ2-1; v_call: TRBV6-2/TRBV6-3; clone_size: NA
cdr3_aa: CASSLDEIMQYF; j_call: TRBJ2-3; v_call: TRBV11-2; clone_size: NA
cdr3_aa: CSARDVRGGTGELFF; j_call: TRBJ2-2; v_call: TRBV20-1; clone_size: many
cdr3_aa: CASSRSGALEQPQHF; j_call: TRBJ1-5; v_call: TRBV6-5; clone_size: few
cdr3_aa: CATSGTGGLAGTQYF; j_call: TRBJ2-5; v_call: TRBV24-1; clone_size: few
cdr3_aa: CASSYSIAGDPNTGELFF; j_call: TRBJ2-2; v_call: TRBV6-5; clone_size: few
cdr3_aa: CASAIEGRTDTQYF; j_call: TRBJ2-3; v_call: TRBV9; clone_size: NA
cdr3_aa: CASSRTGTGDREQYF; j_call: TRBJ2-7; v_call: TRBV19; clone_size: NA
cdr3_aa: CASSERGWGQGGVNQPQHF; j_call: TRBJ1-5; v_call: TRBV2; clone_size: NA
cdr3_aa: CASTPNRDRGEGPQHF; j_call: TRBJ1-5; v_call: TRBV28; clone_size: few
cdr3_aa: CAISESGGIYYNEQFF; j_call: TRBJ2-1; v_call: TRBV10-3; clone_size: NA
cdr3_aa: CASSIPRGRMNTEAFF; j_call: TRBJ1-1; v_call: TRBV14; clone_size: few
cdr3_aa: CASSSHRGLSTDTQYF; j_call: TRBJ2-3; v_call: TRBV5-6; clone_size: many
cdr3_aa: CASSNIPQTARSSYEQYF; j_call: TRBJ2-7; v_call: TRBV19; clone_size: NA
cdr3_aa: CASSLDRVGYTF; j_call: TRBJ1-2; v_call: TRBV12-3/TRBV12-4; clone_size: NA
cdr3_aa: CASRNSRDSRENTEAFF; j_call: TRBJ1-1; v_call: TRBV5-1; clone_size: many
cdr3_aa: CASSFGDRGTDTQYF; j_call: TRBJ2-3; v_call: TRBV28; clone_size: few
cdr3_aa: CSAREGGNSPLHF; j_call: TRBJ1-6; v_call: TRBV20-1; clone_size: few
cdr3_aa: CATRTLAGGSFTGELFF; j_call: TRBJ2-2; v_call: TRBV15; clone_size: few
cdr3_aa: CASSTGGAGANVLTF; j_call: TRBJ2-6; v_call: TRBV28; clone_size: NA
cdr3_aa: CASSLGGPLGGEQFF; j_call: TRBJ2-1; v_call: TRBV5-1; clone_size: few
cdr3_aa: CASSLGIRTDTQYF; j_call: TRBJ2-3; v_call: TRBV5-1; clone_size: few
cdr3_aa: CASRLQQGTGELFF; j_call: TRBJ2-2; v_call: TRBV12-3/TRBV12-4; clone_size: few
cdr3_aa: CASSLAGAWAQYF; j_call: TRBJ2-5; v_call: TRBV7-9; clone_size: NA
cdr3_aa: CASSHSFFRADSEQYF; j_call: TRBJ2-7; v_call: TRBV12-3/TRBV12-4; clone_size: NA
cdr3_aa: CATSDPGLNEKLFF; j_call: TRBJ1-4; v_call: TRBV24-1; clone_size: few
cdr3_aa: CSGRTGSYEQYF; j_call: TRBJ2-7; v_call: TRBV29-1; clone_size: NA
cdr3_aa: CASRSGHRSHEQYF; j_call: TRBJ2-7; v_call: TRBV6-1; clone_size: few
cdr3_aa: CSASETPNYGYTF; j_call: TRBJ1-2; v_call: TRBV20-1; clone_size: NA
cdr3_aa: CASSLSVGANEQFF; j_call: TRBJ2-1; v_call: TRBV7-9; clone_size: NA
cdr3_aa: CASSLTGENYNEQFF; j_call: TRBJ2-1; v_call: TRBV6-1; clone_size: few
cdr3_aa: CASSLLGVQTQYF; j_call: TRBJ2-5; v_call: TRBV28; clone_size: few
cdr3_aa: CASRLAGQGPKDTQYF; j_call: TRBJ2-3; v_call: TRBV12-3/TRBV12-4; clone_size: few
cdr3_aa: CASSFTSGITGELFF; j_call: TRBJ2-2; v_call: TRBV7-2; clone_size: NA
cdr3_aa: CASSLQAASSYEQYF; j_call: TRBJ2-7; v_call: TRBV12-3/TRBV12-4; clone_size: NA
cdr3_aa: CASSWTSGRTYEQYF; j_call: TRBJ2-7; v_call: TRBV12-3/TRBV12-4; clone_size: NA
cdr3_aa: CATSRERGVPEETQYF; j_call: TRBJ2-5; v_call: TRBV15; clone_size: few
cdr3_aa: CAISEPQETQYF; j_call: TRBJ2-5; v_call: TRBV10-3; clone_size: NA
cdr3_aa: CASSQNRDRVWTGELFF; j_call: TRBJ2-2; v_call: TRBV11-2; clone_size: NA
cdr3_aa: CASSPGGGLNSPLHF; j_call: TRBJ1-6; v_call: TRBV6-1; clone_size: NA
cdr3_aa: CASSPTSGRVLIINRQYF; j_call: TRBJ2-7; v_call: TRBV11-1; clone_size: once
cdr3_aa: CASSQDRASITGELFF; j_call: TRBJ2-2; v_call: TRBV5-1; clone_size: NA
cdr3_aa: CSARDYRREGHLETQYF; j_call: TRBJ2-5; v_call: TRBV20-1; clone_size: NA
cdr3_aa: CASSLAMDSGSNTQYF; j_call: TRBJ2-3; v_call: TRBV5-1; clone_size: NA